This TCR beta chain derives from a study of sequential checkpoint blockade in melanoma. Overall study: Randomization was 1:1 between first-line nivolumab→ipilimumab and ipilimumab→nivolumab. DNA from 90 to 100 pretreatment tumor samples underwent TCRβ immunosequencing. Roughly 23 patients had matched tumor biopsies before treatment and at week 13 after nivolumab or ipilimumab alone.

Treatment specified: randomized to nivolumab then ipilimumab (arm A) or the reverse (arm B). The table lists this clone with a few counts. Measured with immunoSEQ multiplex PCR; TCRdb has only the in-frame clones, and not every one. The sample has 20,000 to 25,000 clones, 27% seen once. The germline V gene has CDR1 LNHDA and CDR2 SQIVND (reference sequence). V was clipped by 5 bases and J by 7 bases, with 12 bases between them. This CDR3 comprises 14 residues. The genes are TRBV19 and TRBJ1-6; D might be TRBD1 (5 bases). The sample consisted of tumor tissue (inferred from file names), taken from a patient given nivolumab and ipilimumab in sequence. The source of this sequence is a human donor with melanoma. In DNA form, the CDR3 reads TGTGCCAGTAGTCGTGGGGCCGGCAATTCACCCCTCCACTTT. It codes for CASSRGAGNSPLHF. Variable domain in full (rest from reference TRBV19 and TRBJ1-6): DGGITQSPKYLFRKEGQNVTLSCEQNLNHDAMYWYRQDPGQGLRLIYYSQIVNDFQKGDIAEGYSVSREKKESFPLTVTSAQKNPTAFYLCASSRGAGNSPLHFGNGTRLTVT.